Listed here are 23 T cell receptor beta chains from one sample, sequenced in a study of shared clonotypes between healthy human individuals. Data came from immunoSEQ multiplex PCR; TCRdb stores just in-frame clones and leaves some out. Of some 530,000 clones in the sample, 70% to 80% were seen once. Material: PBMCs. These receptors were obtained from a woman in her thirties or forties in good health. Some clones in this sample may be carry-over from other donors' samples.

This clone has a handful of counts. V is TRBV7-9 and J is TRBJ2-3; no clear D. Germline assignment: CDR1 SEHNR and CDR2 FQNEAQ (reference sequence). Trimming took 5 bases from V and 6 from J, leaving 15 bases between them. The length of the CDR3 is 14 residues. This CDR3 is CASSASRGADTQYF. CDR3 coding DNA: TGTGCCAGCAGCGCCTCAAGAGGTGCTGATACGCAGTATTTT.

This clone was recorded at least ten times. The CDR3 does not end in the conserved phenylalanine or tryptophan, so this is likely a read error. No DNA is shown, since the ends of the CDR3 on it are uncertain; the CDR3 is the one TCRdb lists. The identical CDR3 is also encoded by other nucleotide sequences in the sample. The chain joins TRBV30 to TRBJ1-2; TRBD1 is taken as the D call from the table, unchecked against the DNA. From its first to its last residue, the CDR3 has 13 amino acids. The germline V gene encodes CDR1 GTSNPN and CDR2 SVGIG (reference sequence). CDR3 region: CAWSVGQWEGCTL.

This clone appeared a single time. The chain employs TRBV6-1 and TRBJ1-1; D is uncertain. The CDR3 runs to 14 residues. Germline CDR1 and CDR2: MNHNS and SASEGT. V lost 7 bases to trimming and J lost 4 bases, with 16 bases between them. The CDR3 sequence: CASMDVGLTTEAFF. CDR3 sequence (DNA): TGTGCCAGCATGGATGTTGGGCTCACCACTGAAGCTTTCTTT.

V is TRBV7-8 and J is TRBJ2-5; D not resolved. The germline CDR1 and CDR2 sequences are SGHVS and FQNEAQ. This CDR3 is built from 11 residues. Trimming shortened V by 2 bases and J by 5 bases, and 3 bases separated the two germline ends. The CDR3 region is CASSLSETQYF. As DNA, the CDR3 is TGTGCCAGCAGCTTATCGGAGACCCAGTACTTC.

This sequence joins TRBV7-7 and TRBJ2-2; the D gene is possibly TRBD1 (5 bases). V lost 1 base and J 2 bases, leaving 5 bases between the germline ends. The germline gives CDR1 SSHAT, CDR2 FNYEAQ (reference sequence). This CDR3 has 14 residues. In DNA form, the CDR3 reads TGTGCCAGCAGCTTAGGGACAAACACCGGGGAGCTGTTTTTT. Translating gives CASSLGTNTGELFF. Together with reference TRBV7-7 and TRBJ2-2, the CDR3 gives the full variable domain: GAGVSQSPRYKVTKRGQDVTLRCDPISSHATLYWYQQALGQGPEFLTYFNYEAQPDKSGLPSDRFSAERPEGSISTLTIQRTEQRDSAMYRCASSLGTNTGELFFGEGSRLTVL.

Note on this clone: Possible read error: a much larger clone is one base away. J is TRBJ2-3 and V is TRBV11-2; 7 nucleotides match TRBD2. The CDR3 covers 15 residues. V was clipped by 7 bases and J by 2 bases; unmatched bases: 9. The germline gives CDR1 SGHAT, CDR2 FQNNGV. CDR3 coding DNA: TGTGCCAGCAACCCGGGGGGTCGAAACACAGATACGCAGTATTTT. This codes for CASNPGGRNTDTQYF.

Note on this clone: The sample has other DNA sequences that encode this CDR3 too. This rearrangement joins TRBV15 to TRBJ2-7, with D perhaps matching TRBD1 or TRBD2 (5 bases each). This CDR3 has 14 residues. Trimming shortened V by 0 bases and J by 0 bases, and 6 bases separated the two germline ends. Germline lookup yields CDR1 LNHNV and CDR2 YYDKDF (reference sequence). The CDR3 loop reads CATSREGVSYEQYF. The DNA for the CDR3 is TGTGCCACCAGCAGAGAGGGGGTCTCCTACGAGCAGTACTTC.

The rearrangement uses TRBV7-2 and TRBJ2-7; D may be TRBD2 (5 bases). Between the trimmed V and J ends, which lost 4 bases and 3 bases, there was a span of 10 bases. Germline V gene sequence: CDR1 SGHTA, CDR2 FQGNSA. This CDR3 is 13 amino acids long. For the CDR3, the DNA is TGTGCCAGCAGCTCGGGGTCCTTCTACGAGCAGTACTTC. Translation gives CASSSGSFYEQYF.

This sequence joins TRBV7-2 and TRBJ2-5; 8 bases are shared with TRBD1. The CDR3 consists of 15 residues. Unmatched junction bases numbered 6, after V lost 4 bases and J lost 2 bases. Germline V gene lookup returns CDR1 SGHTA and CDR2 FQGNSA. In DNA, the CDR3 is TGTGCCAGCAGCTACGGGACAGGTACTCAAGAGACCCAGTACTTC. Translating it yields CASSYGTGTQETQYF. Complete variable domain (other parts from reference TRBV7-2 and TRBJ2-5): GAGVSQSPSNKVTEKGKDVELRCDPISGHTALYWYRQSLGQGLEFLIYFQGNSAPDKSGLPSDRFSAERTGGSVSTLTIQRTQQEDSAVYLCASSYGTGTQETQYFGPGTRLLVL.

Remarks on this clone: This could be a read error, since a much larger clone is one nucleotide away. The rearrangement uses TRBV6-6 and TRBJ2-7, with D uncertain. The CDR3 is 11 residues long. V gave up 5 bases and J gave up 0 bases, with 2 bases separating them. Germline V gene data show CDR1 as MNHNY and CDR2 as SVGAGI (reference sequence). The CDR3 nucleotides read TGTGCCAGCAGTACCTCCTACGAGCAGTACTTC. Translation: CASSTSYEQYF.

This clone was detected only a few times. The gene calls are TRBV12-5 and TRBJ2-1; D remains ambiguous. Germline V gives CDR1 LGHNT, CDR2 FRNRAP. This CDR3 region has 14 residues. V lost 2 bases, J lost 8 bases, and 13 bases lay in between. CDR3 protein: CASGLNPTGDEQFF. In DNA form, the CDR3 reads TGTGCTAGTGGTTTGAACCCGACTGGCGATGAGCAGTTCTTC.

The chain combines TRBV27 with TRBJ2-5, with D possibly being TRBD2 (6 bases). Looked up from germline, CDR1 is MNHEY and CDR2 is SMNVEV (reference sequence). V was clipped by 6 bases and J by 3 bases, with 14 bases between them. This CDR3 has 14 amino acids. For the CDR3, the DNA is TGTGCCAGCAGGCCCCTCTGGGGGGAAGAGACCCAGTACTTC. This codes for CASRPLWGEETQYF.

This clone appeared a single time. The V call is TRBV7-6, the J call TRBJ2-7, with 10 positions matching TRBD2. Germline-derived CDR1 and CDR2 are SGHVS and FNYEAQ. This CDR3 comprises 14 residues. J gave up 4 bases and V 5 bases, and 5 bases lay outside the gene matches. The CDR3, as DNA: TGTGCCAGCAGCAAGACTAGCGGGCTGTACGAGCAGTACTTC. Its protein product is CASSKTSGLYEQYF.

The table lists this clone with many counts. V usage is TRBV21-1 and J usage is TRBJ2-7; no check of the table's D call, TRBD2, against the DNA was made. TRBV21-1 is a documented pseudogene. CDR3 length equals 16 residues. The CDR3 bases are TGTGCCAGCAGCAAAACGAGCGGCAGGTCCACCTACGAGCAGTACTTC. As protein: CASSKTSGRSTYEQYF.

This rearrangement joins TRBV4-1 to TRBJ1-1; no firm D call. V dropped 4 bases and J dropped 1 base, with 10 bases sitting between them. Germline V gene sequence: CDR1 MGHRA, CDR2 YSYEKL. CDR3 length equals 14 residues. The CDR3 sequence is CASSLTHKNTEAFF. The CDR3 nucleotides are TGCGCCAGCAGCCTGACACATAAGAACACTGAAGCTTTCTTT.

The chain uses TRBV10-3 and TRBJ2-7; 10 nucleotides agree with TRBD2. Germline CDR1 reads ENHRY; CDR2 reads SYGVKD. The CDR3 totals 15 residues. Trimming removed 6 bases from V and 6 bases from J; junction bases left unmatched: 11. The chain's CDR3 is CAIRGAGTSVGEQYF. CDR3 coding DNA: TGTGCCATCAGGGGGGCCGGGACTAGCGTCGGCGAGCAGTACTTC.

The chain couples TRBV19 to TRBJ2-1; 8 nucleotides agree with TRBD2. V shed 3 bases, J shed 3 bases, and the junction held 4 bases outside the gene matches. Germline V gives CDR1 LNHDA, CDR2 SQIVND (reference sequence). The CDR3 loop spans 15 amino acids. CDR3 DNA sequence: TGTGCCAGTAGTATGAACAGCGGGAGCTACAATGAGCAGTTCTTC. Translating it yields CASSMNSGSYNEQFF.

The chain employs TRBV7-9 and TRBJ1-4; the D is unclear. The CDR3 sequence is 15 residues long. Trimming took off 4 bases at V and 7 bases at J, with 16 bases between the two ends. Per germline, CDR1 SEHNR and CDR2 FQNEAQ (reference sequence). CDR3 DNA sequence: TGTGCCAGCAGCTCGCTGGGAGTGGCTGGTGAAAAACTGTTTTTT. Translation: CASSSLGVAGEKLFF.

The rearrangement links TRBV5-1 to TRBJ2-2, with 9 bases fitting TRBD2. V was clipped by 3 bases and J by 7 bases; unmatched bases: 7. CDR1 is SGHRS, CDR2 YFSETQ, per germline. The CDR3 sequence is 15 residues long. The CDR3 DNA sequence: TGCGCCAGCAGCTGGCGGGAGGGCCGGGGCGGGGAGCTGTTTTTT. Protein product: CASSWREGRGGELFF.

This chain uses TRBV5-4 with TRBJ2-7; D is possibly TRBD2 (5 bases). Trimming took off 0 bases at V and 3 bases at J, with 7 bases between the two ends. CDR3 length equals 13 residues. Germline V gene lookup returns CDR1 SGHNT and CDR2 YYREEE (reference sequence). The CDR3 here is CASSLDSGYEQYF. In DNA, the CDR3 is TGTGCCAGCAGCTTGGACAGCGGCTACGAGCAGTACTTC. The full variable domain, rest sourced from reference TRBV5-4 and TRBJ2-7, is ETGVTQSPTHLIKTRGQQVTLRCSSQSGHNTVSWYQQALGQGPQFIFQYYREEENGRGNFPPRFSGLQFPNYSSELNVNALELDDSALYLCASSLDSGYEQYFGPGTRLTVT.

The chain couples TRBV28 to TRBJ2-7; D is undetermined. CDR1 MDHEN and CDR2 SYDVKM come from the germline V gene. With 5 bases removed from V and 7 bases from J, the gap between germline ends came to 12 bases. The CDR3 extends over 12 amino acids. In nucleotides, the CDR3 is TGTGCCAGCAGTCCGCAGATAAGGGAGCAGTACTTC. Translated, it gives CASSPQIREQYF. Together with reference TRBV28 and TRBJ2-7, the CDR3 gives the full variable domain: DVKVTQSSRYLVKRTGEKVFLECVQDMDHENMFWYRQDPGLGLRLIYFSYDVKMKEKGDIPEGYSVSREKKERFSLILESASTNQTSMYLCASSPQIREQYFGPGTRLTVT.

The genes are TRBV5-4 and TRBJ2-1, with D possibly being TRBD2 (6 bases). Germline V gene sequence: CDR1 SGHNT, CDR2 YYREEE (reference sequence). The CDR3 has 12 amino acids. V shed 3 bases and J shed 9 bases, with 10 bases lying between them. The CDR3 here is CASSWDSLEQFF. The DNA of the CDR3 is TGTGCCAGCAGCTGGGACTCCCTTGAGCAGTTCTTC.

This CDR3 reads CASSYTTEADGYTF. CDR3 in DNA: TGTGCCAGCAGCTACACGACAGAGGCGGACGGCTACACCTTC. The V call is TRBV7-9, the J call TRBJ1-2; D might be TRBD1 (5 bases). Germline V lookup: CDR1 SEHNR, CDR2 FQNEAQ (reference sequence). The ends were cut back, 4 bases at V and 8 bases at J, with 17 bases in the middle. The CDR3 has 14 residues.